The clone carrying this T cell receptor beta chain was seen a few times. Using its own MiXCR run on the RT-PCR reads, TCRdb lists one record per CDR3 protein. In the table there are about 680,000 distinct CDR3 sequences, approximately 15% of which are singletons. This CDR3 contains 14 residues. Losses at the gene ends were 3 bases for V and 3 bases for J; bases not matched to a gene: 5. Germline assignment: CDR1 KGHSH and CDR2 LQKENI. The clonotype was recovered from a female donor in good health, serving as a healthy control. The sequencing input was memory CD4+ T cells from blood. The V call is TRBV18, the J call TRBJ2-7, with 7 nucleotides matching TRBD1. CDR3 nucleotides: TGTGCCAGCTCACCCCGGGACAGTAACTACGAGCAGTACTTC. It translates to CASSPRDSNYEQYF.